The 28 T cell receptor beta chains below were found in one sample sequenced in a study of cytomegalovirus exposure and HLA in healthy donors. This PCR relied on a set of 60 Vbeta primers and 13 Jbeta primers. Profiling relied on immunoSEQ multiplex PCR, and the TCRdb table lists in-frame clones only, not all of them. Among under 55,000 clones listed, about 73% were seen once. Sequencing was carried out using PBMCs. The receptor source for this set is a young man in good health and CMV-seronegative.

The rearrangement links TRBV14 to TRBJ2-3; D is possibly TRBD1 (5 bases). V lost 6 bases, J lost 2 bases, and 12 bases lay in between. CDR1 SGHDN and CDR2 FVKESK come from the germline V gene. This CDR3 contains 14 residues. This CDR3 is CASSLRQYTDTQYF. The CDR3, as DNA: TGTGCCAGCAGTCTGAGACAGTACACAGATACGCAGTATTTT.

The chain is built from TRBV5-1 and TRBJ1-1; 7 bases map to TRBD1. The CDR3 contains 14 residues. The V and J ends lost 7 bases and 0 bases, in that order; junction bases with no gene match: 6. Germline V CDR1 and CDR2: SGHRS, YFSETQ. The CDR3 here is CASWETGMNTEAFF. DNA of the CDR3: TGCGCCAGCTGGGAGACAGGGATGAACACTGAAGCTTTCTTT.

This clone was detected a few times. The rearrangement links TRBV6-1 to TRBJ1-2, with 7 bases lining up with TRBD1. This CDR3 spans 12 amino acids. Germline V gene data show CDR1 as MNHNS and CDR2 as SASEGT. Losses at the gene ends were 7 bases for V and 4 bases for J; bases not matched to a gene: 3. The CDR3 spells CASTGQVYGYTF. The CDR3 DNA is TGTGCCAGCACCGGACAGGTCTATGGCTACACCTTC.

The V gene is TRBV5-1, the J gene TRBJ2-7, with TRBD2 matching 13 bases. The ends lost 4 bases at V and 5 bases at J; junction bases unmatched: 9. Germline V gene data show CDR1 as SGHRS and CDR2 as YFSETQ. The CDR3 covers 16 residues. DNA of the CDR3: TGCGCCAGCAGCCCCGGGACTAGCGGGATCAGGCACGAGCAGTACTTC. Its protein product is CASSPGTSGIRHEQYF.

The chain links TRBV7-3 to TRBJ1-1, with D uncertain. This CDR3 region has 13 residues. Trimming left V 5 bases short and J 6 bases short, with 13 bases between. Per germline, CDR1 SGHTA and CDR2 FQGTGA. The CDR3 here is CASSLRAGAEAFF. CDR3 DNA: TGTGCCAGCAGCCTCCGAGCGGGTGCTGAAGCTTTCTTT. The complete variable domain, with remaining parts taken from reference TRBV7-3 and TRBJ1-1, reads GAGVSQTPSNKVTEKGKYVELRCDPISGHTALYWYRQSLGQGPEFLIYFQGTGAADDSGLPNDRFFAVRPEGSVSTLKIQRTERGDSAVYLCASSLRAGAEAFFGQGTRLTVV.

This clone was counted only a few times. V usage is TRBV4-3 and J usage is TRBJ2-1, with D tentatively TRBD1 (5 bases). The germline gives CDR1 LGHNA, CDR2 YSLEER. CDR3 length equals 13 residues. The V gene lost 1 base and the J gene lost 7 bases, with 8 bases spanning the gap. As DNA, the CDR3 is TGCGCCAGCAGCCAAGGACAGTGGAATGAGCAGTTCTTC. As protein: CASSQGQWNEQFF.

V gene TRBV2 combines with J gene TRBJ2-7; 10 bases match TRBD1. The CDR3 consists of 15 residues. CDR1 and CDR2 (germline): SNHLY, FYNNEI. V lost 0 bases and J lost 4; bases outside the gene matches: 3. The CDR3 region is CASSEAGQGRYEQYF. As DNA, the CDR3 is TGTGCCAGCAGTGAAGCGGGACAGGGGAGATACGAGCAGTACTTC.

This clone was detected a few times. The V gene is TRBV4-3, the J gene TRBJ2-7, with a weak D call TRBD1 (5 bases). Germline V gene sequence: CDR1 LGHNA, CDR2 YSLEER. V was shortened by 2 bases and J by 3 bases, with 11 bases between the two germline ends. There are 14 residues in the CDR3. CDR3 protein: CASSQSTARYEQYF. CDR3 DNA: TGCGCCAGCAGCCAATCGACAGCTCGCTACGAGCAGTACTTC.

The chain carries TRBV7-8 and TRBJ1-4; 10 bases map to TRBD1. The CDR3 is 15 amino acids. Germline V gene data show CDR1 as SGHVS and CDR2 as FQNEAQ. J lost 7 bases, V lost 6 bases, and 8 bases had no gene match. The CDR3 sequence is CASRSTGGRGEKLFF. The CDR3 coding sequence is TGTGCCAGCAGGTCGACAGGGGGCCGGGGTGAAAAACTGTTTTTT.

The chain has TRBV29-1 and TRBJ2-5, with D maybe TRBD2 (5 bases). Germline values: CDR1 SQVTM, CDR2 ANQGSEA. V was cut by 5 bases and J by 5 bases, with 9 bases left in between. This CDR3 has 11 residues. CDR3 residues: CSVRLAETQYF. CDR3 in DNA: TGCAGCGTTCGGTTAGCGGAGACCCAGTACTTC.

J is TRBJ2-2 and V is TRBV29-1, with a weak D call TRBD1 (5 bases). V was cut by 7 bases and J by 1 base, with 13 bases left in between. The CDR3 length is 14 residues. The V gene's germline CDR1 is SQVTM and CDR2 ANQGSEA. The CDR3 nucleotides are TGCAGCGGCCTGGGGCAGGAGAACACCGGGGAGCTGTTTTTT. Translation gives CSGLGQENTGELFF.

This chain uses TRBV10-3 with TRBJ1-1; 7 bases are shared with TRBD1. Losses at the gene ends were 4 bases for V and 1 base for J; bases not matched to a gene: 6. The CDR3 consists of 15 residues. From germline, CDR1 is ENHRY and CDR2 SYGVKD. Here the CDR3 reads CAISGNRGKNTEAFF. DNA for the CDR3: TGTGCCATCAGTGGAAACAGGGGTAAGAACACTGAAGCTTTCTTT.

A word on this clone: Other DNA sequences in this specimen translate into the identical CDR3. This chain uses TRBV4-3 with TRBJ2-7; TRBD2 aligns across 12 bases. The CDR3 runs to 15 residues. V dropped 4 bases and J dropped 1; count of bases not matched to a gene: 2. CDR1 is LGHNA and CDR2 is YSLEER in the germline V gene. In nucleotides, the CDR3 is TGCGCCAGCAGCCCGACTAGCGGGAGTTCCTACGAGCAGTACTTC. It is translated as CASSPTSGSSYEQYF.

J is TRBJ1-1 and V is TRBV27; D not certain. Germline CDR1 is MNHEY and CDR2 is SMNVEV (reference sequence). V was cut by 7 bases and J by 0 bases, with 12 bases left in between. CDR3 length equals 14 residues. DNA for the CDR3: TGTGCCAGCACCACTTCCGGGGTGAACACTGAAGCTTTCTTT. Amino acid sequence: CASTTSGVNTEAFF.

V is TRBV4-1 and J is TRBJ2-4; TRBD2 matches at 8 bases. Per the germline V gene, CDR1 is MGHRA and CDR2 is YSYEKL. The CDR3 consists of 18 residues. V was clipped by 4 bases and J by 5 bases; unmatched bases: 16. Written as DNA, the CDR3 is TGCGCCAGCAGCCCCCGGACGGCCAGCGGGAGAATCCAAAACATTCAGTACTTC. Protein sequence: CASSPRTASGRIQNIQYF.

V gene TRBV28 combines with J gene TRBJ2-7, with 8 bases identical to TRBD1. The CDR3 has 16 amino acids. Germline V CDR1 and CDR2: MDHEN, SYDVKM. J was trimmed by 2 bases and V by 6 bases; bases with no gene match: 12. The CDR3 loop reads CASRPRQGRETYEQYF. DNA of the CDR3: TGTGCCAGCAGGCCGAGACAGGGGCGGGAAACCTACGAGCAGTACTTC.

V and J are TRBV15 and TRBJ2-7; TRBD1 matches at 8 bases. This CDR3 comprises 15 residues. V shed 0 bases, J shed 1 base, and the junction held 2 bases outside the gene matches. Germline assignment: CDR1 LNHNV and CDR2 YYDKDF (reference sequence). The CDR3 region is CATSRDGTGSYEQYF. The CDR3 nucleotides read TGTGCCACCAGCAGAGACGGGACAGGATCCTACGAGCAGTACTTC.

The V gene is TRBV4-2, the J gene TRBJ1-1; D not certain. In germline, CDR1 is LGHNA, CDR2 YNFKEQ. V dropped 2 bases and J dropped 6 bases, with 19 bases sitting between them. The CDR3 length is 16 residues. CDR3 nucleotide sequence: TGTGCCAGCAGCCAAAGACCCTCCAGTGGGAGACCTGAAGCTTTCTTT. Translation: CASSQRPSSGRPEAFF.

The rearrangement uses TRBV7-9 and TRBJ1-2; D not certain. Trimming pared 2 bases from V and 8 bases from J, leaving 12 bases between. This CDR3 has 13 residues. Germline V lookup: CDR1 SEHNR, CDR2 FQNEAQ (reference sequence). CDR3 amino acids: CASSLYGSEGYTF. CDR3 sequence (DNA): TGTGCCAGCAGCTTATACGGGTCGGAAGGCTACACCTTC. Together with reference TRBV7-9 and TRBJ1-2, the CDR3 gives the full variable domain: DTGVSQNPRHKITKRGQNVTFRCDPISEHNRLYWYRQTLGQGPEFLTYFQNEAQLEKSRLLSDRFSAERPKGSFSTLEIQRTEQGDSAMYLCASSLYGSEGYTFGSGTRLTVV.

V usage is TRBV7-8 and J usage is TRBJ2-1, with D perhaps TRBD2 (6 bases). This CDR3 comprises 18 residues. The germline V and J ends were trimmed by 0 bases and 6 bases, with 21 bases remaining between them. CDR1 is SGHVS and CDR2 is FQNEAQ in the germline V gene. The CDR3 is CASSLAVVAATSLNEQFF. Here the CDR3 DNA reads TGTGCCAGCAGCTTAGCCGTAGTAGCGGCCACTTCCCTCAATGAGCAGTTCTTC.

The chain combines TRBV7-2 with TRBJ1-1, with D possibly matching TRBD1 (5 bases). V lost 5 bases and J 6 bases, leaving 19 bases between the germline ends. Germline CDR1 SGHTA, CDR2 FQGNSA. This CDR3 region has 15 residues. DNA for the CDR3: TGTGCCAGCAGCGCCCGACAGCCCCAACACTCTGAAGCTTTCTTT. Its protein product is CASSARQPQHSEAFF.

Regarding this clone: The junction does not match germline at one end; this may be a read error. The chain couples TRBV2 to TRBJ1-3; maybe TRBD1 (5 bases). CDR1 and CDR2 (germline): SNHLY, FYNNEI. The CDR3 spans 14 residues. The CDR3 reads CASGRGVSGNAIYF. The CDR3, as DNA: TGTGCCAGCGGCCGGGGGGTCTCTGGAAACGCCATATATTTT.

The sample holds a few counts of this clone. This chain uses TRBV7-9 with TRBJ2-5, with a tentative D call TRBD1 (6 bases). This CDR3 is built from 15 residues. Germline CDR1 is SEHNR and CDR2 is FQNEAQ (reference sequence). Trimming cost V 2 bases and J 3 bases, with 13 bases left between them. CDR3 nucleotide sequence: TGTGCCAGCAGCTTACCGGGACAAGGGGAAGAGACCCAGTACTTC. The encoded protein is CASSLPGQGEETQYF. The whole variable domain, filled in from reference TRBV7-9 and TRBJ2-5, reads DTGVSQNPRHKITKRGQNVTFRCDPISEHNRLYWYRQTLGQGPEFLTYFQNEAQLEKSRLLSDRFSAERPKGSFSTLEIQRTEQGDSAMYLCASSLPGQGEETQYFGPGTRLLVL.

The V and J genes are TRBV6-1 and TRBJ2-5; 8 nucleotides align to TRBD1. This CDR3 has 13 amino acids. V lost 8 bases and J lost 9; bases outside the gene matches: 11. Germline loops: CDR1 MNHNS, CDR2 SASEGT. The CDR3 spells CASETGAVVSQYF. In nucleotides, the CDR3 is TGTGCCAGCGAGACAGGGGCTGTGGTCTCCCAGTACTTC.

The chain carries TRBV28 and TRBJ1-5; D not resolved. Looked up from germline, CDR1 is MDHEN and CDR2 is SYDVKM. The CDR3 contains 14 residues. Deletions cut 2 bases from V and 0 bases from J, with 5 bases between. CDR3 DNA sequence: TGTGCCAGCAGTTTACAGATTAGCAATCAGCCCCAGCATTTT. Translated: CASSLQISNQPQHF.

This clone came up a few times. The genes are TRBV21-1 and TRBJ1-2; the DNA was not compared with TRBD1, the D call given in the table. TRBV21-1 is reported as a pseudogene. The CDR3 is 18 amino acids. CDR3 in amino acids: CASSKAGRSVHGKYGYTF. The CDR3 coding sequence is TGTGCCAGCAGCAAAGCGGGCCGATCGGTCCACGGTAAATATGGCTACACCTTC.

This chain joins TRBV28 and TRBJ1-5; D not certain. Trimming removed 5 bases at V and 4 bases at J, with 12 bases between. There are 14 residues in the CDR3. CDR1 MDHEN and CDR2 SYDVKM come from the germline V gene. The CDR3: CASSRRDENQPQHF. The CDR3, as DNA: TGTGCCAGCAGTCGACGGGATGAAAATCAGCCCCAGCATTTT.

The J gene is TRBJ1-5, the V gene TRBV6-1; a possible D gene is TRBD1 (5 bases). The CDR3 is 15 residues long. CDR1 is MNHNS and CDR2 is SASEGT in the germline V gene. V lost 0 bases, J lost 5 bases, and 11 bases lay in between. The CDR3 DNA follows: TGTGCCAGCAGTGAAGCCGGAGGGGCGTATCAGCCCCAGCATTTT. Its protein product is CASSEAGGAYQPQHF.